Here is one T cell receptor (beta chain) with its context. What it binds is unknown. The source of the sample is a study of CD8 T cells in ankylosing spondylitis. TCRdb reprocessed the 5' RACE reads via MiXCR and lists one record per CDR3 protein. Counted here are 150,000 to 200,000 distinct CDR3 sequences, around 20% occurring once; the ten biggest clones make up over 7.5%. Findings and caveats of the study: With a CD8+ phenotype, disease-linked clones were relatively rare in peripheral blood. Significantly higher representation of disease-linked clones was reported for matched ankylosing spondylitis synovial fluid.

CDR1 and CDR2 (germline): GTSNPN, SVGIG (reference sequence). Deletions cut 0 bases from V and 0 bases from J, with 9 bases between. This CDR3 region has 15 residues. The TCR comes from a male donor with ankylosing spondylitis or in good health (not recorded which). The specimen was blood, either unsorted or a sorted T cell fraction (not recorded which). J is TRBJ2-1 and V is TRBV30; D uncertain. The CDR3 DNA is TGTGCCTGGAGTGTACGGGTGAGCTCCTACAATGAGCAGTTCTTC. It yields the protein CAWSVRVSSYNEQFF.